The clone carrying this T cell receptor beta chain was observed a single time. Its antigen is as yet unknown. Losses at the gene ends were 6 bases for V and 2 bases for J; bases not matched to a gene: 7. This CDR3 region has 15 residues. Germline assignment: CDR1 MNHEY and CDR2 SVGAGI. The repertoire was sequenced with immunoSEQ multiplex PCR; TCRdb's copy has only in-frame clones and lacks some. The sample holds tens of thousands of clones, 70% to 90% seen once. The sample belongs to a study of OX40 agonist ivuxolimab in advanced cancers. The overall study: Patients were dosed intravenously with ivuxolimab at 0.01 to 10 mg/kg every 2 weeks.

Study-wide findings and caveats: Antigen specificity was not determined for the expanded peripheral T cells.

This clonotype was sampled from an adult with an advanced solid tumor such as melanoma, head and neck, liver or kidney cancer. Sequenced material: CD4+ or CD8+ T cells sorted from blood, taken in a trial of the OX40 agonist ivuxolimab. The V gene is TRBV6-5, the J gene TRBJ2-1, with 7 bases aligning to TRBD2. This CDR3 is CASRFSGLTYNEQFF. The CDR3 coding sequence is TGTGCCAGCAGATTTAGCGGGCTAACCTACAATGAGCAGTTCTTC.